The 32 T cell receptor beta chains given below trace back to one sample, sequenced in a study of T cells in Graves' hyperthyroidism and ophthalmopathy. Using RNA transcripts as the source, TCR beta CDR3 regions were amplified. The TCR CDR3 was amplified in a first-round RT-PCR using the HTBI primer set. TCRdb re-derived calls from the multiplex PCR reads in MiXCR, one entry per CDR3 protein. There are approximately 510,000 distinct CDR3 sequences in the sample; less than 25% occur only once, and about 26% lies in the top ten. What was sequenced was blood. These receptors all come from a man younger than 35 with Graves' hyperthyroidism.

There are a few counts of this clonotype. The chain employs TRBV3-1 and TRBJ1-2, with D maybe TRBD1 (5 bases). This CDR3 region has 16 residues. Between the trimmed V and J ends, which lost 2 bases and 3 bases, there was a span of 16 bases. Looked up from germline, CDR1 is LGHDT and CDR2 is YNNKEL (reference sequence). The CDR3 DNA reads TGTGCCAGCAGCCAACGCGAGGGGCCCTCCTACTATGGCTACACCTTC. Translating it yields CASSQREGPSYYGYTF.

The V gene is TRBV5-1, the J gene TRBJ2-6, with D hard to call. Germline CDR1 reads SGHRS; CDR2 reads YFSETQ. The CDR3 consists of 15 residues. V lost 4 bases, J lost 2 bases, and 10 bases lay in between. CDR3 loop: CASSPPEAGANVLTF. DNA for the CDR3: TGCGCCAGCAGCCCCCCCGAGGCTGGGGCCAACGTCCTGACTTTC.

The genes are TRBV6-2 or TRBV6-3 and TRBJ1-5; D unresolved. The germline V gene has CDR1 MNHEY and CDR2 SVGEGT. The V gene lost 6 bases and the J gene lost 4 bases, with 16 bases spanning the gap. The CDR3 totals 15 residues. CDR3 protein: CASRYSGLGNQPQHF. The CDR3 coding sequence is TGTGCCAGCAGGTATTCCGGCTTGGGGAATCAGCCCCAGCATTTT.

This chain joins TRBV7-8 and TRBJ2-2; maybe TRBD2 (5 bases). V gave up 7 bases and J gave up 2 bases, with 17 bases separating them. CDR1 SGHVS and CDR2 FQNEAQ come from the germline V gene. The CDR3 loop spans 16 amino acids. Written as DNA, the CDR3 is TGTGCCAGCATCTCTCTGCCGGGAAGAAACACCGGGGAGCTGTTTTTT. This encodes CASISLPGRNTGELFF.

This clonotype occurred many times. The chain recombines TRBV30 with TRBJ1-2, with 8 nucleotides matching TRBD1. The CDR3 loop spans 16 amino acids. Losses at the gene ends were 3 bases for V and 4 bases for J; bases not matched to a gene: 13. Germline V gene data show CDR1 as GTSNPN and CDR2 as SVGIG (reference sequence). CDR3 sequence: CAWSLGRDRGIYGYTF. For the CDR3, the DNA is TGTGCCTGGAGCCTAGGAAGAGACAGGGGTATCTATGGCTACACCTTC.

There are a few counts of this clonotype. An end of the junction does not agree with germline; a read error may underlie this. The rearrangement links TRBV3-1 to TRBJ2-7; D is undetermined. CDR1 LGHDT and CDR2 YNNKEL come from the germline V gene (reference sequence). This CDR3 spans 13 amino acids. The CDR3 region has the DNA TGTGCCAGCAGCCATCTTCTACTTTACGAGCAGTGCTTC. Residues: CASSHLLLYEQCF.

This clonotype has a handful of counts. V gene TRBV24-1 combines with J gene TRBJ2-2; no definite D call. There are 15 residues in the CDR3. Germline lookup yields CDR1 KGHDR and CDR2 SFDVKD. V shed 4 bases and J shed 4 bases, with 12 bases lying between them. The DNA of the CDR3 is TGTGCCACCAGTGAAAATGGGGTGGTCACCGGGGAGCTGTTTTTT. This codes for CATSENGVVTGELFF.

This clonotype was seen ten or more times. The chain links TRBV14 to TRBJ1-2, with D perhaps TRBD1 (6 bases). This CDR3 contains 17 residues. Trimming removed 2 bases from V and 0 bases from J, with 16 bases in between. Germline CDR1 and CDR2: SGHDN and FVKESK. The CDR3 loop reads CASSQRGGAGPNYGYTF. The CDR3 coding sequence is TGTGCCAGCAGCCAAAGAGGGGGTGCGGGCCCTAACTATGGCTACACCTTC. The full variable domain, with the rest looked up from reference TRBV14 and TRBJ1-2, is EAGVTQFPSHSVIEKGQTVTLRCDPISGHDNLYWYRRVMGKEIKFLLHFVKESKQDESGMPNNRFLAERTGGTYSTLKVQPAELEDSGVYFCASSQRGGAGPNYGYTFGSGTRLTVV.

This clonotype was seen many times. This sequence joins TRBV4-1 and TRBJ2-7, with D perhaps assigned TRBD1 or TRBD2 (6 bases each). V lost 3 bases to trimming and J lost 0 bases, with 18 bases between them. This CDR3 spans 17 amino acids. Germline assignment: CDR1 MGHRA and CDR2 YSYEKL. The CDR3 is CASSHRSGASSSYEQYF. Written as DNA, the CDR3 is TGCGCCAGCAGCCATCGGTCGGGGGCTTCTAGCTCCTACGAGCAGTACTTC.

V and J are TRBV19 and TRBJ1-5, with D possibly TRBD1 on 5 matching bases. The germline V and J ends were trimmed by 3 bases and 3 bases, with 12 bases remaining between them. Germline CDR1 and CDR2: LNHDA and SQIVND (reference sequence). The CDR3 is 15 amino acids. In DNA form, the CDR3 reads TGTGCCAGTAGTATTGGTTGGGGGGACAATCAGCCCCAGCATTTT. It specifies CASSIGWGDNQPQHF.

V is TRBV4-1 and J is TRBJ1-2, with 8 positions matching TRBD1. This CDR3 spans 16 amino acids. CDR1 and CDR2 from the germline V gene are MGHRA and YSYEKL. J was trimmed by 2 bases and V by 1 base; bases with no gene match: 6. The CDR3 DNA reads as TGCGCCAGCAGCCAAGTGATGCGACAGGGGAACTATGGCTACACCTTC. Translated, it gives CASSQVMRQGNYGYTF.

This clonotype was observed many times. The chain has TRBV12-3 or TRBV12-4 and TRBJ1-1; D gene ambiguous. Trimming stripped 7 bases from V and 1 base from J, with 16 bases between. CDR3 length equals 15 residues. In DNA, the CDR3 is TGTGCCAGCAAAACGCCGGGAGCCAAGAACACTGAAGCTTTCTTT. Translation: CASKTPGAKNTEAFF.

The rearrangement uses TRBV18 and TRBJ2-5; perhaps D is TRBD1 or TRBD2 (5 bases each). V gave up 1 base and J gave up 5 bases, with 11 bases separating them. The CDR3 loop spans 14 amino acids. The V gene's germline CDR1 is KGHSH and CDR2 LQKENI. CDR3 in amino acids: CASSPRLGDETQYF. CDR3 sequence (DNA): TGTGCCAGCTCACCACGATTGGGGGACGAGACCCAGTACTTC.

This clonotype was detected only a few times. The chain couples TRBV28 to TRBJ2-7, with D unresolved. The germline gives CDR1 MDHEN, CDR2 SYDVKM. There are 14 residues in the CDR3. Deletions cut 6 bases from V and 2 bases from J, with 14 bases between. The DNA of the CDR3 is TGTGCCAGCAGAGACCGGGCCTTTCCCTACGAGCAGTACTTC. This sequence encodes CASRDRAFPYEQYF.

This clonotype was observed at least ten times. The CDR3 DNA reads as TGTGCCAGCAGTTCAGGGTTAAACGAGCAGTACTTC. This codes for CASSSGLNEQYF. The chain recombines TRBV27 with TRBJ2-7; D possibly corresponds to TRBD1 (5 bases). Germline V gives CDR1 MNHEY, CDR2 SMNVEV (reference sequence). The CDR3 extends over 12 amino acids. V shed 4 bases and J shed 5 bases, with 9 bases lying between them.

This clonotype was seen many times. The chain has TRBV27 and TRBJ2-7; TRBD1 might be the D (5 bases). Germline assignment: CDR1 MNHEY and CDR2 SMNVEV (reference sequence). The CDR3 loop spans 13 amino acids. Deletions cut 0 bases from V and 10 bases from J, with 13 bases between. CDR3 coding DNA: TGTGCCAGCAGTTTATCCCACCGACAGCCTCAGTACTTC. Amino acids: CASSLSHRQPQYF.

This clonotype showed up many times. The gene calls are TRBV6-1 and TRBJ2-7, with D possibly TRBD1 on 6 matching bases. Trimming removed 0 bases at V and 3 bases at J, with 12 bases between. CDR1 and CDR2 from the germline V gene are MNHNS and SASEGT. This CDR3 is built from 15 residues. CDR3 amino acids: CASSEAATQGYEQYF. In DNA form, the CDR3 reads TGTGCCAGCAGTGAAGCCGCTACACAGGGCTACGAGCAGTACTTC.

This clonotype was observed many times. The CDR3 spells CASSYRRWDRSYEQYF. The CDR3 DNA follows: TGTGCCAGCAGTTACCGAAGGTGGGACAGATCCTACGAGCAGTACTTC. The chain combines TRBV6-2 or TRBV6-3 with TRBJ2-7; 7 bases map to TRBD1. This CDR3 spans 16 amino acids. The ends lost 2 bases at V and 1 base at J; junction bases unmatched: 8. Germline CDR1 and CDR2: MNHEY and SVGEGT.

This clonotype was picked up many times. The J gene is TRBJ2-6, the V gene TRBV19; D gene unclear. The V gene's germline CDR1 is LNHDA and CDR2 SQIVND (reference sequence). V lost 4 bases, J lost 0 bases, and 19 bases lay in between. CDR3 length: 19 amino acids. The CDR3 loop reads CASSTPSDGFFSGANVLTF. For the CDR3, the DNA is TGTGCCAGTAGTACCCCCTCGGACGGTTTTTTCTCTGGGGCCAACGTCCTGACTTTC.

This clonotype occurred many times. V usage is TRBV20-1 and J usage is TRBJ2-7; 8 nucleotides agree with TRBD2. Looked up from germline, CDR1 is DFQATT and CDR2 is SNEGSKA (reference sequence). V lost 2 bases, J lost 4 bases, and 7 bases stayed unmatched. The CDR3 consists of 14 residues. The CDR3 nucleotides are TGCAGTGCTAGAAGGGCGGGGGGAGCATACGAGCAGTACTTC. This translates into CSARRAGGAYEQYF.

On this clonotype itself: Its ends do not fully match the called genes, so a read error is possible. The chain employs TRBV3-1 and TRBJ1-1; 8 nucleotides agree with TRBD1. CDR3 length: 12 amino acids. The germline V gene encodes CDR1 LGHDT and CDR2 YNNKEL (reference sequence). The CDR3 spells CASSQARDRTCF. DNA for the CDR3: TGTGCCAGCAGCCAAGCCCGGGACAGGACTTGCTTT.

The chain couples TRBV2 to TRBJ2-2; D gene ambiguous. V lost 11 bases, J lost 0 bases, and 10 bases lay in between. The CDR3 totals 13 residues. Germline values: CDR1 SNHLY, CDR2 FYNNEI. The CDR3 region is CAGQPANTGELFF. The CDR3, as DNA: TGTGCCGGTCAGCCCGCGAACACCGGGGAGCTGTTTTTT.

This clonotype was seen at least ten times. The rearrangement links TRBV28 to TRBJ2-7, with 9 bases identical to TRBD1. The length of the CDR3 is 15 residues. The V and J ends lost 6 bases and 6 bases, in that order; junction bases with no gene match: 12. Per the germline V gene, CDR1 is MDHEN and CDR2 is SYDVKM. Written as DNA, the CDR3 is TGTGCCAGCAGCCCATTACAGGGGGCAGGTCGCGAGCAGTACTTC. As protein: CASSPLQGAGREQYF.

The sample holds many counts of this clonotype. This chain connects TRBV6-4 to TRBJ2-7; the D gene is possibly TRBD2 (6 bases). The germline gives CDR1 MRHNA, CDR2 SNTAGT. CDR3 length: 14 amino acids. The germline V and J ends were trimmed by 6 bases and 7 bases, with 19 bases remaining between them. As DNA, the CDR3 is TGTGCCAGCAGCCCGGGGTTCGGGGGACGGGAGCAGTACTTC. This encodes CASSPGFGGREQYF.

This clonotype was counted ten times or more. The chain links TRBV2 to TRBJ2-5, with TRBD1 matching over 7 bases. Losses at the gene ends were 7 bases for V and 10 bases for J; bases not matched to a gene: 12. The CDR3 is 13 amino acids. Germline V gene lookup returns CDR1 SNHLY and CDR2 FYNNEI. CDR3 bases: TGTGCCAGCACCGGGACAGCCAGAGAGGGCCAGTACTTC. Translating it yields CASTGTAREGQYF.

This clonotype was counted ten times or more. Written as DNA, the CDR3 is TGTGCCAGCAGCTCGCTCTGGTTAACCAACGTCCTGACTTTC. The encoded protein is CASSSLWLTNVLTF. The V and J genes are TRBV2 and TRBJ2-6; D gene unclear. Germline V gene data show CDR1 as SNHLY and CDR2 as FYNNEI. This CDR3 region has 14 residues. V was shortened by 6 bases and J by 8 bases, with 14 bases between the two germline ends.

This clonotype has more than one count but fewer than ten. The chain is built from TRBV24-1 and TRBJ2-5; tentative D call: TRBD2 (6 bases). V was shortened by 9 bases and J by 0 bases, with 16 bases between the two germline ends. Germline V CDR1 and CDR2: KGHDR, SFDVKD. CDR3 length: 15 residues. Written as DNA, the CDR3 is TGTGCCACCCGAATCGGCGGGGCGTACCAAGAGACCCAGTACTTC. Amino acid sequence: CATRIGGAYQETQYF.

At least ten counts were recorded for this clonotype. This chain uses TRBV20-1 with TRBJ1-2; 7 positions agree with TRBD1. The CDR3 is 18 amino acids. V gave up 0 bases and J gave up 4 bases; unmatched junction bases: 17. Germline CDR1 is DFQATT and CDR2 is SNEGSKA (reference sequence). The CDR3 loop reads CSARERRIGTAVVYGYTF. CDR3 nucleotide sequence: TGCAGTGCTAGAGAGAGGAGGATTGGGACAGCGGTTGTCTATGGCTACACCTTC.

This clonotype was counted ten times or more. The chain recombines TRBV6-2 or TRBV6-3 with TRBJ1-6, with TRBD1 matching 7 bases. After removal of 8 bases from V and 5 bases from J, the junction contained 9 bases not matched to a gene. The CDR3 spans 15 residues. Germline CDR1 MNHEY, CDR2 SVGEGT. The CDR3 region has the DNA TGTGCCAGCCAAGGACAGGCGGTTAATAATTCACCCCTCCACTTT. Translation: CASQGQAVNNSPLHF.

This clonotype was detected many times. The V and J genes are TRBV29-1 and TRBJ1-2, with D unresolved. This CDR3 spans 10 amino acids. Germline loops: CDR1 SQVTM, CDR2 ANQGSEA. The V gene lost 5 bases and the J gene lost 7 bases, with 8 bases spanning the gap. In DNA form, the CDR3 reads TGCAGCGTTTACGTCCTTGGCTACACCTTC. This codes for CSVYVLGYTF.

At least ten counts were recorded for this clonotype. The chain carries TRBV20-1 and TRBJ2-7; 9 nucleotides align to TRBD1. Germline CDR1 is DFQATT and CDR2 is SNEGSKA (reference sequence). V lost 0 bases, J lost 4 bases, and 4 bases stayed unmatched. The length of the CDR3 is 14 residues. This CDR3 is CSARDRDRVYEQYF. The DNA for the CDR3 is TGCAGTGCTAGAGATCGGGACAGGGTTTACGAGCAGTACTTC.

This clonotype was detected many times. The chain employs TRBV2 and TRBJ1-2, with 8 nucleotides matching TRBD1. CDR1 SNHLY and CDR2 FYNNEI come from the germline V gene. The CDR3 totals 14 residues. With V trimmed by 6 bases and J by 3 bases, 6 bases remained unmatched. This CDR3 is CASRGQEGHYGYTF. In nucleotides, the CDR3 is TGTGCCAGCAGGGGACAGGAGGGACACTATGGCTACACCTTC. Filled out from reference TRBV2 and TRBJ1-2, the complete variable domain reads EPEVTQTPSHQVTQMGQEVILRCVPISNHLYFYWYRQILGQKVEFLVSFYNNEISEKSEIFDDQFSVERPDGSNFTLKIRSTKLEDSAMYFCASRGQEGHYGYTFGSGTRLTVV.